This entry lists 28 T cell receptor beta chains sequenced from one sample in a study of blood T cell repertoires in COVID-19 (TCRdb year 2020). The library was obtained by the immunoSEQ multiplex PCR assay. TCRdb provides this immuneACCESS table in a form limited to in-frame rearrangements. Some clones are lacking; in checked studies, under half of them reflect an unresolved V gene, and why the rest are absent is not known. Present in this sample are 260,000 or so clones, roughly 82% of which were seen just once. Together, the top ten hold approximately 4.5% of the sample. Sequenced material: peripheral blood. Receptors were obtained from a woman between 70 and 85 years old with acute or convalescent COVID-19.

There are a few counts of this clone. This chain links TRBV4-3 with TRBJ1-2; D is possibly TRBD1 (5 bases). The V end was cut by 0 bases, the J end by 4 bases, with 9 bases between. Germline values: CDR1 LGHNA, CDR2 YSLEER. The CDR3 has 14 amino acids. DNA of the CDR3: TGCGCCAGCAGCCAAGACTTCGGGGGCTATGGCTACACCTTC. It translates to CASSQDFGGYGYTF.

In this sample, this clone turned up many times. The chain has TRBV19 and TRBJ1-2; perhaps TRBD1 as D (6 bases). CDR1 is LNHDA, CDR2 SQIVND, per germline (reference sequence). The V and J ends lost 1 base and 5 bases respectively, with 8 bases between them. There are 13 residues in the CDR3. The CDR3 is CASSIGTAYGYTF. CDR3 bases: TGTGCCAGTAGTATAGGGACAGCTTATGGCTACACCTTC. The whole variable domain, filled in from reference TRBV19 and TRBJ1-2, reads DGGITQSPKYLFRKEGQNVTLSCEQNLNHDAMYWYRQDPGQGLRLIYYSQIVNDFQKGDIAEGYSVSREKKESFPLTVTSAQKNPTAFYLCASSIGTAYGYTFGSGTRLTVV.

This clone turned up a few times. The chain uses TRBV2 and TRBJ1-3; D perhaps matches TRBD1 (6 bases). The CDR3 is made up of 15 amino acids. V was shortened by 6 bases and J by 0 bases, with 12 bases between the two germline ends. Germline V gene lookup returns CDR1 SNHLY and CDR2 FYNNEI. CDR3 DNA: TGTGCCAGCAGCCTACAGGGCCCCTCTGGAAACACCATATATTTT. Residues: CASSLQGPSGNTIYF.

CDR3 bases: TGTGCCAGCAGCGACGGGACAAGGATTCGCTACACCTTC. Protein: CASSDGTRIRYTF. The V call is TRBV21-1, the J call TRBJ1-2; TRBD1, the table's D call, lacks a check against the DNA. TRBV21-1 is a documented pseudogene. The length of the CDR3 is 13 residues.

This chain uses TRBV30 with TRBJ2-5; 8 bases agree with TRBD2. The CDR3 contains 15 residues. CDR1 is GTSNPN, CDR2 SVGIG, per germline (reference sequence). The ends lost 4 bases at V and 2 bases at J; junction bases unmatched: 9. CDR3 coding DNA: TGTGCCTGGACACGTAAGCGGGGGCGACAAGAGACCCAGTACTTC. As protein: CAWTRKRGRQETQYF.

The genes are TRBV5-4 and TRBJ2-7; 9 bases match TRBD1. Germline V gene data show CDR1 as SGHNT and CDR2 as YYREEE (reference sequence). V trimming: 4 bases; J trimming: 3 bases; junction bases outside the gene matches: 11. This CDR3 contains 16 residues. CDR3 sequence (DNA): TGTGCCAGCAGCAAGGAGCGGACAGGGGTCTACTACGAGCAGTACTTC. Its protein is CASSKERTGVYYEQYF.

This clone has a handful of counts. The chain couples TRBV29-1 to TRBJ1-1; D remains unclear. Trimming left V 7 bases short and J 0 bases short, with 9 bases between. This CDR3 comprises 12 residues. Germline values: CDR1 SQVTM, CDR2 ANQGSEA. The CDR3 DNA reads as TGCAGCGGGAGCCAGATGAACACTGAAGCTTTCTTT. Protein product: CSGSQMNTEAFF.

V and J are TRBV4-3 and TRBJ1-3; tentatively, D is TRBD1 (5 bases). The V gene's germline CDR1 is LGHNA and CDR2 YSLEER. CDR3 size: 17 residues. Trimming removed 5 bases from V and 0 bases from J, with 17 bases in between. The CDR3 DNA is TGCGCCAGCAGCACTGGGACGGAGGGCCTCTCTGGAAACACCATATATTTT. This encodes CASSTGTEGLSGNTIYF.

This clone was seen a handful of times. Here the CDR3 reads CASSIDRVGDEQYF. CDR3 nucleotides: TGTGCCAGCAGCATCGACAGGGTTGGGGACGAGCAGTACTTC. The chain is built from TRBV27 and TRBJ2-7; 7 nucleotides match TRBD1. From germline, CDR1 is MNHEY and CDR2 SMNVEV (reference sequence). V shed 6 bases, J shed 5 bases, and the junction held 10 bases outside the gene matches. This CDR3 contains 14 residues.

J is TRBJ1-2 and V is TRBV2; 7 bases are a match to TRBD1. The germline V gene encodes CDR1 SNHLY and CDR2 FYNNEI. CDR3 size: 14 residues. J gave up 1 base and V 3 bases, and 2 bases lay outside the gene matches. CDR3 sequence reads: CASSDDRVNYGYTF. The CDR3 nucleotides are TGTGCCAGCAGTGACGACAGGGTTAACTATGGCTACACCTTC.

This chain connects TRBV6-1 to TRBJ1-2; unclear D gene. V was cut by 0 bases and J by 5 bases, with 7 bases left in between. The germline CDR1 and CDR2 sequences are MNHNS and SASEGT. The CDR3 consists of 13 residues. For the CDR3, the DNA is TGTGCCAGCAGTGAAGCGAAGACTTATGGCTACACCTTC. It yields the protein CASSEAKTYGYTF.

The chain carries TRBV29-1 and TRBJ1-5; D call uncertain. The germline gives CDR1 SQVTM, CDR2 ANQGSEA. Trimming cost V 4 bases and J 4 bases, with 11 bases left between them. This CDR3 contains 13 residues. CDR3 DNA: TGCAGCGTTGCTTTGGCGGATAATCAGCCCCAGCATTTT. It yields the protein CSVALADNQPQHF.

This chain joins TRBV5-1 and TRBJ2-6; D is uncertain. From germline, CDR1 is SGHRS and CDR2 YFSETQ. CDR3 length: 16 residues. V shed 5 bases and J shed 0 bases, with 12 bases lying between them. For the CDR3, the DNA is TGCGCCAGCAGGGAGACCGTCTTCTCTGGGGCCAACGTCCTGACTTTC. This codes for CASRETVFSGANVLTF.

V and J are TRBV11-2 and TRBJ2-3; 8 nucleotides align to TRBD2. This CDR3 region has 16 residues. Germline V gene lookup returns CDR1 SGHAT and CDR2 FQNNGV. V was clipped by 1 base and J by 1 base; unmatched bases: 4. The CDR3 reads CASSLVGGGRTDTQYF. The CDR3, as DNA: TGTGCCAGCAGCTTAGTAGGCGGGGGGCGCACAGATACGCAGTATTTT.

V gene TRBV4-2 combines with J gene TRBJ1-5; unclear D gene. The CDR3 runs 15 residues. Trimming cost V 0 bases and J 8 bases, with 14 bases left between them. Germline values: CDR1 LGHNA, CDR2 YNFKEQ. CDR3 sequence: CASSQEHTTFEPQHF. DNA for the CDR3: TGTGCCAGCAGCCAAGAGCACACTACCTTTGAGCCCCAGCATTTT.

The chain uses TRBV7-2 and TRBJ1-4; the match to TRBD1 covers 9 bases. CDR1 is SGHTA and CDR2 is FQGNSA in the germline V gene. The CDR3 sequence is 14 residues long. The ends lost 5 bases at V and 10 bases at J; junction bases unmatched: 8. The CDR3 loop is CASSRPGTGTKLFF. The CDR3 bases are TGTGCCAGCAGCCGTCCCGGGACAGGGACAAAACTGTTTTTT. The full variable domain, its missing parts supplied by reference TRBV7-2 and TRBJ1-4, is GAGVSQSPSNKVTEKGKDVELRCDPISGHTALYWYRQSLGQGLEFLIYFQGNSAPDKSGLPSDRFSAERTGGSVSTLTIQRTQQEDSAVYLCASSRPGTGTKLFFGSGTQLSVL.

The chain couples TRBV7-9 to TRBJ2-1; 12 positions match TRBD2. CDR3 length: 15 amino acids. V was pared by 4 bases and J by 7 bases, with 5 bases of the junction left unmatched. CDR1 is SEHNR, CDR2 FQNEAQ, per germline (reference sequence). The CDR3 protein is CASSSSSGGVNEQFF. In nucleotides, the CDR3 is TGTGCCAGCAGCTCTTCTAGCGGGGGGGTTAATGAGCAGTTCTTC.

This chain joins TRBV11-2 and TRBJ2-2, with 7 bases matching TRBD1. Germline-derived CDR1 and CDR2 are SGHAT and FQNNGV. The trim removed 4 bases at V and 4 bases at J, leaving 6 bases unmatched. The CDR3 spans 15 residues. CDR3 residues: CASSSLTGTTGELFF. The CDR3 coding sequence is TGTGCCAGCAGCTCTTTGACAGGGACCACCGGGGAGCTGTTTTTT.

The chain couples TRBV4-2 to TRBJ2-7, with TRBD2 matching over 8 bases. The CDR3 consists of 16 residues. From germline, CDR1 is LGHNA and CDR2 YNFKEQ. The trim removed 4 bases at V and 4 bases at J, leaving 12 bases unmatched. This CDR3 reads CASSPPGGGARYEQYF. The CDR3 nucleotides are TGTGCCAGCAGCCCACCGGGGGGGGGCGCGAGATACGAGCAGTACTTC.

V gene TRBV6-1 combines with J gene TRBJ2-1, with TRBD2 as a possible D gene (7 bases). This CDR3 has 15 residues. Trimming shortened V by 2 bases and J by 4 bases, and 12 bases separated the two germline ends. Germline V lookup: CDR1 MNHNS, CDR2 SASEGT. In nucleotides, the CDR3 is TGTGCCAGCAGTGAATTCGGGGGGCAGTACAATGAGCAGTTCTTC. Residues: CASSEFGGQYNEQFF.

This clone is a singleton in its sample. This chain links TRBV6-2 or TRBV6-3 with TRBJ2-3; D is undetermined. The V and J ends lost 4 bases and 2 bases respectively, with 13 bases between them. The length of the CDR3 is 15 residues. The germline CDR1 and CDR2 sequences are MNHEY and SVGEGT. DNA for the CDR3: TGTGCCAGCAGTTCCTTGACACCCTTCACAGATACGCAGTATTTT. Its protein is CASSSLTPFTDTQYF.

A word on this clone: A read error may produce the germline difference seen at one junction end. This chain links TRBV4-2 with TRBJ1-4, with D maybe TRBD1 (5 bases). From germline, CDR1 is LGHNA and CDR2 YNFKEQ. The CDR3 consists of 15 residues. CDR3 sequence (DNA): TGTGCCAGCAGCCAAGAGGGCAGGGCAAGGAGAAAAACTGTTTTT. It codes for CASSQEGRARRKTVF.

The J gene is TRBJ2-1, the V gene TRBV5-1; a possible D gene is TRBD1 (6 bases). This CDR3 contains 14 residues. The V gene lost 7 bases and the J gene lost 5 bases, with 16 bases spanning the gap. Germline V gene sequence: CDR1 SGHRS, CDR2 YFSETQ. This chain's CDR3 is CASRGRGGNNEQFF. In DNA, the CDR3 is TGCGCCAGCCGGGGCAGGGGCGGAAACAATGAGCAGTTCTTC.

The J gene is TRBJ1-1, the V gene TRBV10-1, with 7 bases lining up with TRBD1. The germline CDR1 and CDR2 sequences are WNHNN and SYGVQD (reference sequence). The V gene end was trimmed by 9 bases and the J gene end by 7 bases; junction bases not matched to a gene: 23. The CDR3 contains 17 residues. Written as DNA, the CDR3 is TGCGCCAGTCTACACCAAAGACAGGGAAGCTCGGTTGTTGAAGCTTTCTTT. Amino acids: CASLHQRQGSSVVEAFF.

A few counts support this clone. The J gene is TRBJ2-7, the V gene TRBV4-2; 7 bases map to TRBD1. The germline CDR1 and CDR2 sequences are LGHNA and YNFKEQ. There are 15 residues in the CDR3. Losses at the gene ends were 0 bases for V and 2 bases for J; bases not matched to a gene: 4. The CDR3 DNA sequence: TGTGCCAGCAGCCAAGATCGACAGGGACCCTACGAGCAGTACTTC. It encodes CASSQDRQGPYEQYF.

This rearrangement joins TRBV6-2 or TRBV6-3 to TRBJ1-1; TRBD1 might be the D (6 bases). Germline V gene sequence: CDR1 MNHEY, CDR2 SVGEGT. The CDR3 spans 15 residues. V was shortened by 4 bases and J by 2 bases, with 14 bases between the two germline ends. Here the CDR3 reads CASSSDRTFNTEAFF. The CDR3 DNA follows: TGTGCCAGCAGTTCGGACAGAACCTTCAACACTGAAGCTTTCTTT.

This rearrangement joins TRBV10-3 to TRBJ2-3; 9 bases are shared with TRBD1. With V trimmed by 8 bases and J by 2 bases, 2 bases remained unmatched. Germline values: CDR1 ENHRY, CDR2 SYGVKD. This CDR3 spans 13 amino acids. The DNA for the CDR3 is TGTGCCATCTGGACAGGGGTCACAGATACGCAGTATTTT. Translation gives CAIWTGVTDTQYF.

The J gene is TRBJ2-7, the V gene TRBV9; 8 positions match TRBD2. Germline V gives CDR1 SGDLS, CDR2 YYNGEE. This CDR3 is built from 15 residues. V shed 3 bases and J 2 bases; nucleotides not matched to a gene: 7. In DNA, the CDR3 is TGTGCCAGCAGCGCCCATAGCGGGGCGACCTACGAGCAGTACTTC. Protein product: CASSAHSGATYEQYF.